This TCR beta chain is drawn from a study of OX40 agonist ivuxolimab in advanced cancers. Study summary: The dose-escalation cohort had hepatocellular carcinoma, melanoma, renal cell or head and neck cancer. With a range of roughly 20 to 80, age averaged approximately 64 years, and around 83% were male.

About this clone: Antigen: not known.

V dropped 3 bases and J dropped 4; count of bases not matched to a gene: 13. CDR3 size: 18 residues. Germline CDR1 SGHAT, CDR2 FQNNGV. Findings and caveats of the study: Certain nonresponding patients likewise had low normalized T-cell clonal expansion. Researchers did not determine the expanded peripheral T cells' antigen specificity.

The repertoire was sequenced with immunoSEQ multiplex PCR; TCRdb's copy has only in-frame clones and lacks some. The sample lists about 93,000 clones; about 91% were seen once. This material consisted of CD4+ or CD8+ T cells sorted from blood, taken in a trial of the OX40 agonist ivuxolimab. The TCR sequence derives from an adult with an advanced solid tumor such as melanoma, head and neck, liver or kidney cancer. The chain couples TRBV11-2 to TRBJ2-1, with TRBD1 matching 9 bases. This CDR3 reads CASSLDETGTGPYNEQFF. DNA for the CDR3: TGTGCCAGCAGCTTGGACGAAACCGGGACAGGGCCTTACAATGAGCAGTTCTTC.